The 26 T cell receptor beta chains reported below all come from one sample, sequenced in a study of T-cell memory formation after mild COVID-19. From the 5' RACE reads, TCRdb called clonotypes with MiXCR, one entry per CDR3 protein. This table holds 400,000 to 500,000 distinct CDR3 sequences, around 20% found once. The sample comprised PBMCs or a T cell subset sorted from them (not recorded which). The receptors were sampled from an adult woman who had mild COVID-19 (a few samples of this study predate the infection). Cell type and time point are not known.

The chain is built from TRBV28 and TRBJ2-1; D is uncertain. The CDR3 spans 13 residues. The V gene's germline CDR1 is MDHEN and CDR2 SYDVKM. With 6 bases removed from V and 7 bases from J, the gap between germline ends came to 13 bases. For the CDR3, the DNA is TGTGCCAGCAGACCCTTGATAAGAAATGAGCAGTTCTTC. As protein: CASRPLIRNEQFF.

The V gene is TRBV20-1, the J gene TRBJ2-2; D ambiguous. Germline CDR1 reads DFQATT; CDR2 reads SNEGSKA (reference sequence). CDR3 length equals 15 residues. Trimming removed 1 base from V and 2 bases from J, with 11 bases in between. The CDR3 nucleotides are TGCAGTGCTAGAGTGGTCGGGTCAAACACCGGGGAGCTGTTTTTT. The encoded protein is CSARVVGSNTGELFF.

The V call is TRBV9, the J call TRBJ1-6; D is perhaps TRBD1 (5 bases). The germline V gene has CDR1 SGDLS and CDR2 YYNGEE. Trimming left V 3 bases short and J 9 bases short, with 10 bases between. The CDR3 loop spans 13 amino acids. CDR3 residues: CASSGDLASPLHF. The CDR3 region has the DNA TGTGCCAGCAGCGGGGACCTGGCTTCACCCCTCCACTTT.

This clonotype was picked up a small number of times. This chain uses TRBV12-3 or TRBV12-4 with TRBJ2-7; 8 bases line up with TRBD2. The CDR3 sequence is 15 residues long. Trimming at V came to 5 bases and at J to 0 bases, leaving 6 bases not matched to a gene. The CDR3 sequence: CASSPIAGSSYEQYF. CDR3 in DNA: TGTGCCAGCAGTCCTATAGCGGGGAGCTCCTACGAGCAGTACTTC.

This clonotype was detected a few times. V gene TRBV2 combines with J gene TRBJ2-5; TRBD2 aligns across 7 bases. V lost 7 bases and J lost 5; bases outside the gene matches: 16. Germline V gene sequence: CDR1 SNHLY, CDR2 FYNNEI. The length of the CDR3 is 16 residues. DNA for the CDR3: TGTGCCAGCAACAACGGGAGGTCCGGACGAGGGGAGACCCAGTACTTC. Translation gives CASNNGRSGRGETQYF.

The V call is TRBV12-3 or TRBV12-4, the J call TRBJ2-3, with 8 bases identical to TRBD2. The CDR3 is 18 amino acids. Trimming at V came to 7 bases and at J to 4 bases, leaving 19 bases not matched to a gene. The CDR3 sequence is CASTVPGFAGGQADTQYF. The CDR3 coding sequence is TGTGCCAGCACCGTCCCCGGTTTCGCGGGGGGCCAGGCAGATACGCAGTATTTT.

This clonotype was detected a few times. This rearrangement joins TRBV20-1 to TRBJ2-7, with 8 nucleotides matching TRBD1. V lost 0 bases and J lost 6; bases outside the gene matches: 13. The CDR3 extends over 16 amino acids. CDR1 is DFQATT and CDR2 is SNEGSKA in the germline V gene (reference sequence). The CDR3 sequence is CSARDPTGTGIFEQYF. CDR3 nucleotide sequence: TGCAGTGCTAGAGATCCGACCGGGACAGGTATTTTCGAGCAGTACTTC.

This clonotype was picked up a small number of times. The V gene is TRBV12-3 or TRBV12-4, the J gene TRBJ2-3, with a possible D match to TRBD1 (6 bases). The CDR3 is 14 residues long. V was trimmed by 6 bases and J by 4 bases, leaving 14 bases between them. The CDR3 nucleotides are TGTGCCAGCAGACCACGTAACAGGGCAGATACGCAGTATTTT. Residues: CASRPRNRADTQYF.

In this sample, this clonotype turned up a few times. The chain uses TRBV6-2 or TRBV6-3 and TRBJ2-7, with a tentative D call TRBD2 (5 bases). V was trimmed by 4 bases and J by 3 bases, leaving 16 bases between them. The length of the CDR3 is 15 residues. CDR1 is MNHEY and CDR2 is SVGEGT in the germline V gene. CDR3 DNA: TGTGCCAGCAGTTGTCCAGAGCGGCTTTGCTACGAGCAGTACTTC. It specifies CASSCPERLCYEQYF.

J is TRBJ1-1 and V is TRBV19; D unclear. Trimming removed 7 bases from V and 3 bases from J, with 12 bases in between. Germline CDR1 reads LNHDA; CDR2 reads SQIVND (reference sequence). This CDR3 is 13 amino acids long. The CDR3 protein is CASMEPGDTEAFF. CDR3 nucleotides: TGTGCCAGTATGGAACCCGGGGACACTGAAGCTTTCTTT.

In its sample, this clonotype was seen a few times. The CDR3, as DNA: TGCGCCAGCAGCCAAGATGTAGGGTGGGGGGCCAACGTCCTGACTTTC. Residues: CASSQDVGWGANVLTF. This chain joins TRBV4-1 and TRBJ2-6; D is unresolved. Germline V lookup: CDR1 MGHRA, CDR2 YSYEKL. This CDR3 has 16 residues. Trimming left V 0 bases short and J 4 bases short, with 10 bases between.

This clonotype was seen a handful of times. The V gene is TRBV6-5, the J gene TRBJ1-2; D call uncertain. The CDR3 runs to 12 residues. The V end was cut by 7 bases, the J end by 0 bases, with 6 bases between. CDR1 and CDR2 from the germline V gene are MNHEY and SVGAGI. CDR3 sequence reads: CASTTANYGYTF. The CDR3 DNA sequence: TGTGCCAGCACTACAGCTAACTATGGCTACACCTTC.

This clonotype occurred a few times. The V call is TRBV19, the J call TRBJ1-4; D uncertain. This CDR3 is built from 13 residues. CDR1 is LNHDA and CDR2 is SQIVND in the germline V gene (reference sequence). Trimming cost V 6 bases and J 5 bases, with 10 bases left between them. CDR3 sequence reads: CASRSLLNEKLFF. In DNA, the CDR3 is TGTGCCAGTAGGAGCCTACTGAATGAAAAACTGTTTTTT.

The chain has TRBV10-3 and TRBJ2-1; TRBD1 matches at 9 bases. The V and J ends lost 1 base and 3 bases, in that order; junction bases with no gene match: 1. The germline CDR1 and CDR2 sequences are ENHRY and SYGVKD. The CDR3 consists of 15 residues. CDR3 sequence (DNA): TGTGCCATCAGTGAGTGGGACAGGGACTACAATGAGCAGTTCTTC. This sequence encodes CAISEWDRDYNEQFF.

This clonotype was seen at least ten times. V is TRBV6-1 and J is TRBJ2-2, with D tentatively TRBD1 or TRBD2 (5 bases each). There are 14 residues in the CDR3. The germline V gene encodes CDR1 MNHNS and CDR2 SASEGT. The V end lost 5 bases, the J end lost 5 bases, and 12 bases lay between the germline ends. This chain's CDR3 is CASSIGARTGELFF. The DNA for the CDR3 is TGTGCCAGCAGTATCGGGGCGCGGACCGGGGAGCTGTTTTTT.

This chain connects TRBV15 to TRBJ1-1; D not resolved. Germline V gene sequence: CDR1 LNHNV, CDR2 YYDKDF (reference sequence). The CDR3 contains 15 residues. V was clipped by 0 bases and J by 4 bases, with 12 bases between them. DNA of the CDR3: TGTGCCACCAGCAGAGATCGGCAAGGAGGCACTGAAGCTTTCTTT. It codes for CATSRDRQGGTEAFF.

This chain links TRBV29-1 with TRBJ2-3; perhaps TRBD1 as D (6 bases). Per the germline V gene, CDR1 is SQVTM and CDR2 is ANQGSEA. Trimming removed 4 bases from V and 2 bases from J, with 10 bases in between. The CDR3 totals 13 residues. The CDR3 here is CSVVTGLTDTQYF. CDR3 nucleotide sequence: TGCAGCGTTGTGACAGGCCTCACAGATACGCAGTATTTT.

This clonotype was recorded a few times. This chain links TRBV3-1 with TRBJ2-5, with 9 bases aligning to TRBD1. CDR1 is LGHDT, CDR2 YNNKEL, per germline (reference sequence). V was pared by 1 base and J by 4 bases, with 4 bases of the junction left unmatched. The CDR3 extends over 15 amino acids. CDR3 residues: CASSQGDRVRETQYF. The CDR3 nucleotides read TGTGCCAGCAGCCAAGGGGACAGGGTTAGAGAGACCCAGTACTTC.

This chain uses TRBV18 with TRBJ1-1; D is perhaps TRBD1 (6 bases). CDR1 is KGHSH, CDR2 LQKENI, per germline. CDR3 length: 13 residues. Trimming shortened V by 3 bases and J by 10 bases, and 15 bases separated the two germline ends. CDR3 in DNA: TGTGCCAGCTCACCCGATGGGGGCCGGGTAGCTTTCTTT. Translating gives CASSPDGGRVAFF. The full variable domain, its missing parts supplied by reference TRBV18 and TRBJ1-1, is NAGVMQNPRHLVRRRGQEARLRCSPMKGHSHVYWYRQLPEEGLKFMVYLQKENIIDESGMPKERFSAEFPKEGPSILRIQQVVRGDSAAYFCASSPDGGRVAFFGQGTRLTVV.

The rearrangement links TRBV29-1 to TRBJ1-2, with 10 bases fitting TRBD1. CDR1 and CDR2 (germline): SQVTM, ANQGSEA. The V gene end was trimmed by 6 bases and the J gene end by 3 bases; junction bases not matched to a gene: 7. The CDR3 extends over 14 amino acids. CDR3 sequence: CSVDRGRGDYGYTF. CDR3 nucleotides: TGCAGCGTCGACAGGGGGCGCGGGGACTATGGCTACACCTTC.

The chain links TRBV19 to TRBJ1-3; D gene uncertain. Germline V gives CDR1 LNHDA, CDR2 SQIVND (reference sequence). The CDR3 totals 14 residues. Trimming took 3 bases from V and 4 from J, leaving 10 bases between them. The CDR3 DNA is TGTGCCAGTAGTATTGGAGTCCCCGGAAACACCATATATTTT. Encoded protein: CASSIGVPGNTIYF.

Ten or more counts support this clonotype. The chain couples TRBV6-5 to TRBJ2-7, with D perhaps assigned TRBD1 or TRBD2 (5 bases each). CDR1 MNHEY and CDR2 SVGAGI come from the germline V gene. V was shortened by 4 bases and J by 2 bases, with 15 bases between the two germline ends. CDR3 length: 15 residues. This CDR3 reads CASSSGGAGPYEQYF. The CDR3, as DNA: TGTGCCAGCAGTTCTGGGGGAGCAGGTCCCTACGAGCAGTACTTC.

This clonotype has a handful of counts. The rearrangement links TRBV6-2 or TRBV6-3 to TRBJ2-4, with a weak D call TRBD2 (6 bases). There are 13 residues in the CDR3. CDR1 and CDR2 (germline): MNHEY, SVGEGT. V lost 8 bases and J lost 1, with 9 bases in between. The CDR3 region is CASSEGAKNIQYF. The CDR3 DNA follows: TGTGCCAGCTCGGAGGGGGCCAAAAACATTCAGTACTTC.

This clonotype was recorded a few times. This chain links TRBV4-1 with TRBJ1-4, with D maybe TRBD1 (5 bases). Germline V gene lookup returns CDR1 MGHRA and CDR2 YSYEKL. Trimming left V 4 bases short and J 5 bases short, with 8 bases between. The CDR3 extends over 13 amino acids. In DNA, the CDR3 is TGCGCCAGCAGCCGCCGGGACAATGAAAAACTGTTTTTT. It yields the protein CASSRRDNEKLFF.

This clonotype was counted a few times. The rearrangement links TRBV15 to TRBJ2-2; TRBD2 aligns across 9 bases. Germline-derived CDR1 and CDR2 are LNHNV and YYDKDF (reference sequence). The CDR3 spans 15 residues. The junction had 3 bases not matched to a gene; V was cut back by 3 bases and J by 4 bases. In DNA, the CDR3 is TGTGCCACCAGCAGGGCTAGCGGGACCACCGGGGAGCTGTTTTTT. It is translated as CATSRASGTTGELFF.

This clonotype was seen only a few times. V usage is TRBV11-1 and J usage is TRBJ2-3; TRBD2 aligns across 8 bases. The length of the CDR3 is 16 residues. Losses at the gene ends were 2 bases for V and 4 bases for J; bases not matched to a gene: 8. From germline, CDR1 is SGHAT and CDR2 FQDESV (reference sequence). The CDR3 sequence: CASSLIAGSSPDTQYF. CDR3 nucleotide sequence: TGTGCCAGCAGCTTAATAGCGGGGTCTTCCCCAGATACGCAGTATTTT.